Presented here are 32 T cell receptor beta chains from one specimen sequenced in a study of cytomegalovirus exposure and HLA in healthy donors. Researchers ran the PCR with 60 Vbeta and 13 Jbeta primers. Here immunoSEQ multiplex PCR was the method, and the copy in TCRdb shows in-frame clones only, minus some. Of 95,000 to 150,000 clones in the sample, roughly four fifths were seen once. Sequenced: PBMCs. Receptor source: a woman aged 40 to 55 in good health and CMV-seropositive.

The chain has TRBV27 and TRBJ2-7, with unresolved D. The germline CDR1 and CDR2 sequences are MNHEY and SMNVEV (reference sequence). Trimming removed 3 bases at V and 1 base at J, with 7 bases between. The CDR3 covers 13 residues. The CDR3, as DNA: TGTGCCAGCAGTTTTGGAGCTTCCTACGAGCAGTACTTC. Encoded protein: CASSFGASYEQYF.

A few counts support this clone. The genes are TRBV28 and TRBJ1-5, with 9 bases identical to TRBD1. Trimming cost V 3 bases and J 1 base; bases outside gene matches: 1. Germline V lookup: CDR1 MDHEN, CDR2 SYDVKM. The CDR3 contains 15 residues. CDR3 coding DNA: TGTGCCAGCAGTTTCGGGACAGGGAGCAATCAGCCCCAGCATTTT. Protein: CASSFGTGSNQPQHF.

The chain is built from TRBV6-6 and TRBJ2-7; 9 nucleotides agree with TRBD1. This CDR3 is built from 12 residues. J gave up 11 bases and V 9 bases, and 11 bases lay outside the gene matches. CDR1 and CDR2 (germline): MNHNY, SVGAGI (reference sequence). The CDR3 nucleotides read TGTGCCAGATTGACCGACAGGGGGAATGAGTACTTC. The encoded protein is CARLTDRGNEYF.

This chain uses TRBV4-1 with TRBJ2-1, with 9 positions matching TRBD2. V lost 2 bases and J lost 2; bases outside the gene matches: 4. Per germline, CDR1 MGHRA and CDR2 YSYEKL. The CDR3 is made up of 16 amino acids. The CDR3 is CASSQYSGSTYNEQFF. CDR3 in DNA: TGCGCCAGCAGCCAATATAGCGGGAGCACCTACAATGAGCAGTTCTTC.

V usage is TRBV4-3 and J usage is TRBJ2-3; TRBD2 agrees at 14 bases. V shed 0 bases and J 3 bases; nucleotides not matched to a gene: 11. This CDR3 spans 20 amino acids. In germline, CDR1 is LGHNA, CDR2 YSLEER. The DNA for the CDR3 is TGCGCCAGCAGCCAAGATCTGACTAGCGGGAGGGCCGTGGTAACAGATACGCAGTATTTT. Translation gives CASSQDLTSGRAVVTDTQYF.

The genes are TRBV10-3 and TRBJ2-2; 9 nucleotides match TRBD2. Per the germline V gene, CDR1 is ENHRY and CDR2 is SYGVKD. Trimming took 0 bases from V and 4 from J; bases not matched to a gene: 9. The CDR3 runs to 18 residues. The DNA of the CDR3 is TGTGCCATCAGTGAGTCGGGGCGGGGACTAGCCCGCACCGGGGAGCTGTTTTTT. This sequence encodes CAISESGRGLARTGELFF.

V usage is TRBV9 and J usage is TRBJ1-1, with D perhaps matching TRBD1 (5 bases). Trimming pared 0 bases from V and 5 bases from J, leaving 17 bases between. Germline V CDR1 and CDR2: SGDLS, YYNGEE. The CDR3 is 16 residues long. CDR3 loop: CASSVVRVRVGTEAFF. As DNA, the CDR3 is TGTGCCAGCAGCGTAGTACGTGTCAGGGTTGGAACTGAAGCTTTCTTT.

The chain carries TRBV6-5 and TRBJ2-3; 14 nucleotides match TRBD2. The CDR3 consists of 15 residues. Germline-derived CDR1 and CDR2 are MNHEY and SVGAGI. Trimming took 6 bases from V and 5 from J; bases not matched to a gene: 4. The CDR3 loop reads CASRGLAGVEDTQYF. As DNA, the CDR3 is TGTGCCAGCAGGGGACTAGCGGGAGTCGAAGATACGCAGTATTTT.

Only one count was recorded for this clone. CDR3 in amino acids: CASSLQGFSYEQYF. The CDR3 DNA sequence: TGTGCCAGCAGCCTACAGGGTTTCTCCTACGAGCAGTACTTC. The chain carries TRBV9 and TRBJ2-7; the D gene is possibly TRBD1 (6 bases). This CDR3 has 14 residues. V gave up 4 bases and J gave up 0 bases, with 11 bases separating them. Germline V lookup: CDR1 SGDLS, CDR2 YYNGEE.

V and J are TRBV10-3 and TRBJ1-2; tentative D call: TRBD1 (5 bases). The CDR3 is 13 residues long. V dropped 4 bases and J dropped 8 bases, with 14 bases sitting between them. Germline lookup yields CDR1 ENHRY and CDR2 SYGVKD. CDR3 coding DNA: TGTGCCATCAGTGCGCAGGGATTCGACGGCTACACCTTC. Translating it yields CAISAQGFDGYTF.

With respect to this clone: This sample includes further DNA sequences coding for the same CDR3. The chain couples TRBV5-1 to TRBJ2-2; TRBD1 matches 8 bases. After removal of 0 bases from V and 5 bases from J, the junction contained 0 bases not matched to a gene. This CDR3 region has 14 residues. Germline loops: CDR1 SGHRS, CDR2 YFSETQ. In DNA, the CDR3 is TGCGCCAGCAGCTTGGGACAGGGGACCGGGGAGCTGTTTTTT. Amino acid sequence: CASSLGQGTGELFF.

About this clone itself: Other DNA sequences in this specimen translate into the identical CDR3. CDR3 in amino acids: CASSLRTGRNTEAFF. The DNA for the CDR3 is TGTGCCAGCAGCCTTCGGACAGGGAGGAACACTGAAGCTTTCTTT. This rearrangement joins TRBV14 to TRBJ1-1; 8 nucleotides match TRBD1. The CDR3 is 15 amino acids. V lost 4 bases and J lost 1; bases outside the gene matches: 5. CDR1 is SGHDN, CDR2 FVKESK, per germline.

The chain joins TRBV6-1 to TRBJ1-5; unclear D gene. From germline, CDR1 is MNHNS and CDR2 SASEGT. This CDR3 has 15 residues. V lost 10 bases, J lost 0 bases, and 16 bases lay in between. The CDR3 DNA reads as TGTGCCACCTCGAGGGTTTGGGATAGCAATCAGCCCCAGCATTTT. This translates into CATSRVWDSNQPQHF.

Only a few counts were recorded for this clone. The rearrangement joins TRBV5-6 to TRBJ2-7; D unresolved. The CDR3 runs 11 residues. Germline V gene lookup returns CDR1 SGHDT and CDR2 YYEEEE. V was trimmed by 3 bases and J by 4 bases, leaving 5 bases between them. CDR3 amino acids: CASSSLYEQYF. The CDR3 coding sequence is TGTGCCAGCAGCTCCCTTTACGAGCAGTACTTC.

As DNA, the CDR3 is TGTGCCAGCAGCTTAGTCGGCACCGGGGAGCTGTTTTTT. Encoded protein: CASSLVGTGELFF. The chain combines TRBV11-2 with TRBJ2-2; no clear D. This CDR3 has 13 residues. V lost 1 base and J 4 bases, leaving 4 bases between the germline ends. Looked up from germline, CDR1 is SGHAT and CDR2 is FQNNGV.

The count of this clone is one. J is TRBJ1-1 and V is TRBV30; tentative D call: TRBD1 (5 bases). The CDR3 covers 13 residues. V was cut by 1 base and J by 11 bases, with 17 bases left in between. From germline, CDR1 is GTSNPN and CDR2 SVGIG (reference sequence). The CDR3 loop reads CAWSGRTGVWAFF. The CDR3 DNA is TGTGCCTGGAGTGGTAGGACGGGGGTTTGGGCTTTCTTT.

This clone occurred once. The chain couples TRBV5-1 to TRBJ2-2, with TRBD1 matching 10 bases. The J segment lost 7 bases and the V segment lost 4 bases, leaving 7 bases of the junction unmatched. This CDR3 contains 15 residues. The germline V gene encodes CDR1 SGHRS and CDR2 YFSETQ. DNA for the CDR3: TGCGCCAGCAGCGCCCGGACAGGGGGGGACGGGGAGCTGTTTTTT. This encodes CASSARTGGDGELFF.

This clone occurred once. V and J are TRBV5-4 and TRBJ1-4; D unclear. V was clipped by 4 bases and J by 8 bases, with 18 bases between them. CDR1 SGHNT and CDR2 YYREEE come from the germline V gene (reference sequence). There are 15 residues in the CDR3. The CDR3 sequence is CASSRSSTPGEKLFF. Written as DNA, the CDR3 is TGTGCCAGCAGCCGCTCCTCTACCCCGGGGGAAAAACTGTTTTTT. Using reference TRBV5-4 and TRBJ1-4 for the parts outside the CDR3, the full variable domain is ETGVTQSPTHLIKTRGQQVTLRCSSQSGHNTVSWYQQALGQGPQFIFQYYREEENGRGNFPPRFSGLQFPNYSSELNVNALELDDSALYLCASSRSSTPGEKLFFGSGTQLSVL.

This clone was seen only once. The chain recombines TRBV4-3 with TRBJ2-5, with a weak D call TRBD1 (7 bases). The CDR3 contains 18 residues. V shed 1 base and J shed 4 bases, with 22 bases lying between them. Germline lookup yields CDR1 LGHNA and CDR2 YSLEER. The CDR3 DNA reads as TGCGCCAGCAGCCAAGGGGACTTACAGGGGATACCTCCAGAGACCCAGTACTTC. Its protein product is CASSQGDLQGIPPETQYF.

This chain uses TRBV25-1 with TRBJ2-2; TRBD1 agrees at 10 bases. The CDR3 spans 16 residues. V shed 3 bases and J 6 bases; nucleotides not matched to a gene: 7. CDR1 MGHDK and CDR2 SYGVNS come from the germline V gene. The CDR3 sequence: CASSEAGTGEAGELFF. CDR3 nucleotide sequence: TGTGCCAGCAGTGAGGCGGGGACAGGGGAGGCCGGGGAGCTGTTTTTT.

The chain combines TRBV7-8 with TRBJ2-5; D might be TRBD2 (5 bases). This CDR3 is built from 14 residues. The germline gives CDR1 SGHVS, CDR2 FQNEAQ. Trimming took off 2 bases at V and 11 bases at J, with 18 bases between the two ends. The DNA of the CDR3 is TGTGCCAGCAGCTTACTAGCCCACCTTGAGGAGCAGTACTTC. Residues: CASSLLAHLEEQYF.

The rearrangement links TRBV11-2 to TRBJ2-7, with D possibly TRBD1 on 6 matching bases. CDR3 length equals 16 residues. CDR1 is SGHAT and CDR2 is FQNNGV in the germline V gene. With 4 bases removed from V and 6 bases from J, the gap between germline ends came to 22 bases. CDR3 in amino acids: CASSWVPGQRQGEQYF. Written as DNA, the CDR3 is TGTGCCAGCAGCTGGGTACCGGGACAAAGACAAGGCGAGCAGTACTTC.

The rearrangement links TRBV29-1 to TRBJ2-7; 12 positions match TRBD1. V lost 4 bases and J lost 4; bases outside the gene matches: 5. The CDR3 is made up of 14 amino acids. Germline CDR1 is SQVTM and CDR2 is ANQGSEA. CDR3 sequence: CSVARDRGPYEQYF. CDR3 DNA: TGCAGCGTTGCCCGGGACAGGGGGCCGTACGAGCAGTACTTC.

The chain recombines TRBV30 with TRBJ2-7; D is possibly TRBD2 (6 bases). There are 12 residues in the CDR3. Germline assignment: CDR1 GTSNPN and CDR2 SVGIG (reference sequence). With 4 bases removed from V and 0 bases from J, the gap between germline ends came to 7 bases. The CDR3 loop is CAWKGGSYEQYF. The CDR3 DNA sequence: TGTGCCTGGAAGGGAGGCTCCTACGAGCAGTACTTC.

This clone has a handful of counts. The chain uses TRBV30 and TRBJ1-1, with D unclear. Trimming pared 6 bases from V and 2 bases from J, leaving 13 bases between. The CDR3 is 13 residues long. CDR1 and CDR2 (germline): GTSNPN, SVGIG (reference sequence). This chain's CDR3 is CACSEEVNTEAFF. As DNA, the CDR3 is TGTGCCTGCTCTGAGGAGGTTAACACTGAAGCTTTCTTT. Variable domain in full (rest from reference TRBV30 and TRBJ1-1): SQTIHQWPATLVQPVGSPLSLECTVEGTSNPNLYWYRQAAGRGLQLLFYSVGIGQISSEVPQNLSASRPQDRQFILSSKKLLLSDSGFYLCACSEEVNTEAFFGQGTRLTVV.

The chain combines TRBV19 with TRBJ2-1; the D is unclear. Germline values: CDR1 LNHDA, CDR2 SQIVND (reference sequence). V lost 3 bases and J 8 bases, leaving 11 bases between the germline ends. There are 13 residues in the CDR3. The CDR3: CASSMSVLDEQFF. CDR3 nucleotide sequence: TGTGCCAGTAGTATGTCTGTTCTCGATGAGCAGTTCTTC.

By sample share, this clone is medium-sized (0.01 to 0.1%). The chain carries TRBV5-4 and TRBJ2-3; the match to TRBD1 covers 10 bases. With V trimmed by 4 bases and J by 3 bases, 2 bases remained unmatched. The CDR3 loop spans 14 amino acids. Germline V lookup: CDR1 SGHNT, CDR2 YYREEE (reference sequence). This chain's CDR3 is CASSRDRGTDTQYF. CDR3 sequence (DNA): TGTGCCAGCAGCCGGGACAGGGGTACAGATACGCAGTATTTT.

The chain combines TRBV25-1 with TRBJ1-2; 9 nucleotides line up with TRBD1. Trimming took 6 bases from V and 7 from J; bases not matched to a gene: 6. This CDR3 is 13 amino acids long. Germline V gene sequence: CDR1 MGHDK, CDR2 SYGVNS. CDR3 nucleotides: TGTGCCAGCAGCCCACAGGGGGCGGCTGGCTACACCTTC. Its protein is CASSPQGAAGYTF.

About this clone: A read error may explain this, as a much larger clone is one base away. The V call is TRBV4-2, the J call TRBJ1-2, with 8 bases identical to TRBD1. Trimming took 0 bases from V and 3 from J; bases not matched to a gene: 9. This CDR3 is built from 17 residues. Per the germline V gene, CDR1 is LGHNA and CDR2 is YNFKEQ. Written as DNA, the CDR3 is TGTGCCAGCAGCCAAGATCGTCAGGGGGCGCAGGACTATGGCTACACCTTC. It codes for CASSQDRQGAQDYGYTF.

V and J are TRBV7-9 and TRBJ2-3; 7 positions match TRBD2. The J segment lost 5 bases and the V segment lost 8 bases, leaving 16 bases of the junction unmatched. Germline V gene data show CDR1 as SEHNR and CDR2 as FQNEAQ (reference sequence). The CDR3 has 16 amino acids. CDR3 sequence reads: CASLLLGGPAGDTQYF. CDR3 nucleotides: TGTGCCAGCCTTCTCTTGGGAGGGCCGGCAGGAGATACGCAGTATTTT.

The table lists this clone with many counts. DNA for the CDR3: TGTGCCAGCAGTCCGTCCGGTCCCCACCACACTGAAGCTTTCTTT. Encoded protein: CASSPSGPHHTEAFF. This sequence joins TRBV6-5 and TRBJ1-1; no clear D gene. Germline V gene data show CDR1 as MNHEY and CDR2 as SVGAGI. This CDR3 contains 15 residues. Trimming stripped 5 bases from V and 3 bases from J, with 16 bases between.

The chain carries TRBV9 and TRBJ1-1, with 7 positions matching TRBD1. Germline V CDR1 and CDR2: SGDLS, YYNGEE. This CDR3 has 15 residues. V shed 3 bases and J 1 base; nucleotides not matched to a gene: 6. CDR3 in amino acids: CASSASDRANTEAFF. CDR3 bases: TGTGCCAGCAGCGCTAGCGACAGGGCGAACACTGAAGCTTTCTTT.